Sequencing of this T cell receptor (beta chain) was carried out in a study of T-cell reconstitution after alpha-beta-depleted transplantation in children (dated by TCRdb to 2015 to 2016). Notes on the research overall: The study quantitatively tracked T-cell immune reconstitution after TCRalphabeta/CD19-depleted allogeneic hematopoietic cell transplantation in children using TCR repertoire profiling. What the study reported, not specific to this receptor: The high TCRbeta diversity at day 60 in some patients was ascribed to recipient T cells and intrathymic progenitors that had survived conditioning. The frequencies of hyperexpanded clones fell over the following months, and after one year, T-cell counts and TCRbeta diversity were mostly attributed to newly produced T cells. The apparently early recovery of alphabetaT-cell counts about two months after transplant reportedly depended on only several hundred rapidly expanded clones that came from non-depleted graft cells.

A note on this clonotype: Its antigen target is currently unknown. No much larger clone exists at a distance of one base, and base qualities are not known.

The library was produced with PCR. The run used an Illumina HiSeq 2500. TCR libraries were prepared with molecular barcoding, using unique molecular identifiers to normalize TCRbeta repertoire quantification. Through fastp at Q25 and MiXCR, TCRdb rebuilt clones from the public reads, retaining in-frame beta chains. Every entry covers one CDR3 protein and lists the most common genes and DNA from its rows. This sample holds 440,000 or so distinct CDR3 sequences; around 46% were observed only once. The ten largest account for under 30% of the sample. The CDR3 goes from the cysteine to the phenylalanine over 13 residues. Only the CDR3 DNA stays, 39 bases, in frame from base 1. In the germline V gene (reference sequence), CDR1 corresponds to DFQATT and CDR2 to SNEGSKA. The treatment or condition label, read with the paper, signifies: allogeneic hematopoietic cell transplantation with graft depleted of TCRalphabeta T cells and CD19 B cells. TCRalphabeta/CD19-depleted allogeneic hematopoietic cell grafts were given to the transplant recipients, all of whom were children.

This material consisted of PBMCs, taken before TCRalphabeta/CD19-depleted stem cell transplant. The chain employs TRBV20-1 and TRBJ2-1; 8 bases in the junction line up with TRBD2. The clonotype originates from a girl between 2 and 10 years old with aplastic anemia, due to receive a stem cell transplant. The DNA sequence follows: TGCACGACACGGGGGGGCTCCTACAATGAGCAGTTCTTC. It translates as CTTRGGSYNEQFF.